This T cell receptor (beta chain) comes out of a study of identical twins. General observations from the study: Not following the same donors, the study drew its conclusions from cross-sectional statistical analysis.

A universal primer site was incorporated via template switching, and the cDNA contained unique molecular identifiers. TCRdb analysed the 5' RACE reads with MiXCR anew, one entry per CDR3 protein. The sample shows under 500,000 distinct CDR3 sequences, more than 13% of them seen only once. This clonotype has only a few counts. No antigen is known for it. The CDR3 loop spans 13 amino acids. Germline CDR1 reads MNHNS; CDR2 reads SASEGT. Trimming took off 7 bases at V and 2 bases at J, with 10 bases between the two ends. These sequences were also reported in another study, on yellow fever vaccine responses in identical twins. That study reports: Twins reportedly appeared to share part of their vaccine T cell response while keeping part individual.

This TCR was sampled from a woman under 30 in good health. Sequenced sample: CD4+ T cells sorted from blood. This chain links TRBV6-1 with TRBJ2-3; D may be TRBD1 (5 bases). CDR3 sequence reads: CASNPGYTDTQYF. The CDR3 DNA follows: TGTGCCAGCAACCCAGGGTACACAGATACGCAGTATTTT.